This record looks at one T cell receptor beta chain sequence and its context. CDR1 is SEHNR, CDR2 FQNEAQ, per germline (reference sequence). The CDR3 has 14 amino acids. The ends lost 5 bases at V and 5 bases at J; junction bases unmatched: 7. These data originate in a study of blood T cell repertoires in COVID-19. Study summary: There were acute and convalescent COVID-19 samples, and they came from the United States, Italy and Spain. T cells, B-cell-depleted T cells, or PBMCs provided the cDNA or gDNA that served as material.

Methods used by the authors: The assay estimated nucleated cells by amplifying reference gene primers. Generated by immunoSEQ multiplex PCR, the TCRdb table keeps only in-frame clones and is missing some. The V and J calls and clone size were taken over from that table, and D and trimming were inferred from the DNA. Altogether some 150,000 clones are present, 87% being singletons, with the ten largest covering around 1.4%. The material sequenced was peripheral blood. The genes are TRBV7-9 and TRBJ2-5, with 8 bases identical to TRBD1. The receptor comes from a woman aged 50 to 60 with acute or convalescent COVID-19. CDR3 sequence (DNA): TGTGCCAGCAGCCTAGACAGGGGAAGGGAGACCCAGTACTTC. The encoded protein is CASSLDRGRETQYF.